The text below deals with one T cell receptor (beta chain). The sample belongs to a study of neurological immune-mediated disorders. The time point here: technical triplicate 2. In TCRdb, the 5' RACE reads were re-called with MiXCR into one record per CDR3 protein. The data contain about 59,000 distinct CDR3 sequences, less than 25% of them singletons. The CDR3 is 16 amino acids. This receptor was taken from a man aged 60-69 years with HTLV-1-associated myelopathy (HAM/TSP). The sample was PBMCs. The chain recombines TRBV21-1 with TRBJ2-3; TRBD2, the D gene given by the table, was not confirmed from the DNA. TRBV21-1 is a recognized pseudogene. As DNA, the CDR3 is TGTGCCAGCAGCACACCTAGCGGGAAAAACACAGATACGCAGTATTTT. Protein: CASSTPSGKNTDTQYF.